The clone carrying this T cell receptor (beta chain) was counted only a few times. The antigen is not known. A much larger clone lies one base from this, so it may be a read error. Each ophthalmopathy patient scored at least 3 on the Clinical Activity Score and at least 4 on NOSPECS grade, with duration under 3 months. Thyroid ultrasound, orbital computed tomography, clinical symptoms, and serum thyroxine and TRAb underpinned diagnoses. PBMCs were collected from an approximately 9.3 ml volume of fresh peripheral blood. These data belong to a study of T cells in Graves' hyperthyroidism and ophthalmopathy. Study results and limitations: Blood also showed most of the thyroid clonotypes that were expanded above 0.001.

From RNA transcripts, TCR beta CDR3 regions were amplified. A first-round RT-PCR of the TCR CDR3 used the HTBI primer set. TCRdb used MiXCR to reprocess the multiplex PCR reads, holding one entry per CDR3 protein. The table records a few hundred thousand distinct CDR3 sequences, around 18% of them present only once. The material sequenced was blood. The TCR sequence derives from a woman aged 40 to 50 with Graves' ophthalmopathy.

CDR3 residues: CACGLQSLNYEQYF. The DNA of the CDR3 is TGTGCCTGTGGACTGCAATCACTAAACTACGAGCAGTACTTC. The chain combines TRBV30 with TRBJ2-7; possible D gene TRBD2, 5 bases. V was clipped by 6 bases and J by 3 bases, with 18 bases between them. This CDR3 has 14 amino acids. CDR1 and CDR2 (germline): GTSNPN, SVGIG (reference sequence).